The 22 T cell receptor beta chains reported below all come from one sample, sequenced in a study of cytotoxic CD8 clonotypes in ibrutinib-treated CLL. Clones were sequenced by immunoSEQ multiplex PCR, and TCRdb holds only the in-frame ones, with some missing. The data hold about 140,000 clones, with 60% to 85% observed a single time. The sample was PBMCs, taken after 24 months of ibrutinib treatment. The source is a human donor with chronic lymphocytic leukemia.

This chain links TRBV6-1 with TRBJ2-1; TRBD1 matches at 10 bases. V was clipped by 6 bases and J by 7 bases; unmatched bases: 9. Germline-derived CDR1 and CDR2 are MNHNS and SASEGT. The CDR3 runs 15 residues. The CDR3 DNA reads TGTGCCAGCAGCCTCCGGGACAGGGGAGGTAATGAGCAGTTCTTC. Amino acid sequence: CASSLRDRGGNEQFF.

The chain carries TRBV21-1 and TRBJ2-2; the D call in the table, TRBD1, was not verified against the DNA. TRBV21-1 is described as a pseudogene. The CDR3 sequence is 16 residues long. This CDR3 reads CANQSGQGAHPGELFF. The CDR3 DNA reads as TGTGCCAACCAGTCGGGGCAGGGGGCTCACCCCGGGGAGCTGTTTTTT.

As regards this clone: Other DNA sequences in this specimen translate into the identical CDR3. The genes are TRBV18 and TRBJ2-7; D is possibly TRBD2 (6 bases). The CDR3 is 12 amino acids. Germline CDR1 reads KGHSH; CDR2 reads LQKENI. Trimming took 6 bases from V and 2 from J, leaving 8 bases between them. CDR3 protein: CASSPGAYEQYF. Here the CDR3 DNA reads TGTGCCAGCTCCCCGGGAGCCTACGAGCAGTACTTC.

The chain carries TRBV7-6 and TRBJ2-3, with 13 bases fitting TRBD2. Trimming took 3 bases from V and 4 from J; bases not matched to a gene: 4. The CDR3 sequence is 16 residues long. Germline-derived CDR1 and CDR2 are SGHVS and FNYEAQ. This CDR3 reads CASSFWTSGSADTQYF. The CDR3 bases are TGTGCCAGCAGCTTCTGGACTAGCGGGAGCGCAGATACGCAGTATTTT.

The rearrangement joins TRBV5-6 to TRBJ2-7, with D perhaps TRBD2 (6 bases). This CDR3 contains 14 residues. Germline loops: CDR1 SGHDT, CDR2 YYEEEE. The V end was cut by 3 bases, the J end by 2 bases, with 12 bases between. CDR3 in amino acids: CASSSSGSAYEQYF. The CDR3 region has the DNA TGTGCCAGCAGCTCTTCCGGGAGCGCCTACGAGCAGTACTTC.

The V and J genes are TRBV7-2 and TRBJ2-5; 16 nucleotides agree with TRBD2. CDR1 and CDR2 from the germline V gene are SGHTA and FQGNSA. The CDR3 is 19 residues long. V was pared by 4 bases and J by 5 bases, with 13 bases of the junction left unmatched. CDR3 loop: CASSWAPGLAGGPGETQYF. DNA for the CDR3: TGTGCCAGCAGCTGGGCCCCGGGACTAGCGGGGGGGCCAGGGGAGACCCAGTACTTC.

The chain employs TRBV28 and TRBJ2-7; no clear D. Trimming left V 2 bases short and J 3 bases short, with 2 bases between. Germline CDR1 reads MDHEN; CDR2 reads SYDVKM. This CDR3 comprises 11 residues. CDR3 sequence reads: CASSLVYEQYF. The CDR3 DNA follows: TGTGCCAGCAGTTTAGTCTACGAGCAGTACTTC.

The chain is built from TRBV7-3 and TRBJ1-1; no clear D gene. Germline V gene sequence: CDR1 SGHTA, CDR2 FQGTGA. The V gene lost 4 bases and the J gene lost 2 bases, with 8 bases spanning the gap. CDR3 length: 13 amino acids. CDR3 nucleotides: TGTGCCAGCAGCTGGTCAGCAAACACTGAAGCTTTCTTT. Protein product: CASSWSANTEAFF.

The chain combines TRBV18 with TRBJ2-3; 12 bases line up with TRBD2. V was pared by 4 bases and J by 0 bases, with 2 bases of the junction left unmatched. Germline V gene data show CDR1 as KGHSH and CDR2 as LQKENI. The CDR3 contains 16 residues. CDR3 nucleotide sequence: TGTGCCAGCTCACGCACTAGCGGGGGGAGCACAGATACGCAGTATTTT. This codes for CASSRTSGGSTDTQYF.

The V call is TRBV5-1, the J call TRBJ2-1, with D maybe TRBD2 (5 bases). The CDR3 contains 12 residues. Germline V gene data show CDR1 as SGHRS and CDR2 as YFSETQ. The V gene lost 0 bases and the J gene lost 11 bases, with 9 bases spanning the gap. CDR3 DNA: TGCGCCAGCAGCTTGGCCGGGGATCAGCAGTTCTTC. Protein sequence: CASSLAGDQQFF.

The rearrangement uses TRBV10-3 and TRBJ1-1; D not resolved. The CDR3 totals 11 residues. Trimming cost V 6 bases and J 6 bases, with 8 bases left between them. Germline CDR1 ENHRY, CDR2 SYGVKD. CDR3 sequence reads: CAISGSSEAFF. The CDR3 coding sequence is TGTGCCATCAGCGGGTCCTCTGAAGCTTTCTTT.

This chain uses TRBV28 with TRBJ1-2; tentative D call: TRBD1 (5 bases). The CDR3 has 14 amino acids. Per germline, CDR1 MDHEN and CDR2 SYDVKM. Between the trimmed V and J ends, which lost 6 bases and 5 bases, there was a span of 16 bases. The DNA for the CDR3 is TGTGCCAGCAGCCCCGGCGGGGCAAGATATGGCTACACCTTC. It codes for CASSPGGARYGYTF.

In the case of this clone: This probably arose from a read error, given a far larger clone one base away. This chain connects TRBV6-1 to TRBJ1-5; D may be TRBD1 (5 bases). CDR3 length equals 16 residues. V was shortened by 0 bases and J by 7 bases, with 16 bases between the two germline ends. Per the germline V gene, CDR1 is MNHNS and CDR2 is SASEGT. The CDR3 sequence: CASSEALHGASQPQHF. CDR3 in DNA: TGTGCCAGCAGTGAAGCGCTTCACGGGGCCAGCCAGCCCCAGCATTTT.

This clone was detected once. The chain employs TRBV29-1 and TRBJ1-5, with 9 bases matching TRBD1. V was clipped by 6 bases and J by 4 bases; unmatched bases: 4. CDR1 and CDR2 (germline): SQVTM, ANQGSEA. The CDR3 length is 13 residues. Written as DNA, the CDR3 is TGCAGCGTCGGGACAGGGCGAAATCAGCCCCAGCATTTT. Its protein is CSVGTGRNQPQHF.

This clone appeared a few times. The chain carries TRBV28 and TRBJ2-2; D might be TRBD1 or TRBD2, each matching 5 bases. Germline loops: CDR1 MDHEN, CDR2 SYDVKM. V lost 6 bases and J 6 bases, leaving 17 bases between the germline ends. The CDR3 has 15 amino acids. This CDR3 reads CASSSTGRRAGELFF. Here the CDR3 DNA reads TGTGCCAGCAGCTCTACGGGGCGGCGTGCCGGGGAGCTGTTTTTT.

This chain connects TRBV7-9 to TRBJ2-7; 7 bases agree with TRBD1. This CDR3 has 14 residues. The ends lost 5 bases at V and 3 bases at J; junction bases unmatched: 7. Germline values: CDR1 SEHNR, CDR2 FQNEAQ (reference sequence). The CDR3 loop is CASSPGQPIYEQYF. CDR3 coding DNA: TGTGCCAGCAGCCCGGGACAGCCTATCTACGAGCAGTACTTC.

The rearrangement joins TRBV28 to TRBJ2-7; D gene unclear. The CDR3 is 12 amino acids. With 1 base removed from V and 4 bases from J, the gap between germline ends came to 5 bases. Per the germline V gene, CDR1 is MDHEN and CDR2 is SYDVKM. CDR3 nucleotide sequence: TGTGCCAGCAGTTTATTCCTATACGAGCAGTACTTC. Translated, it gives CASSLFLYEQYF.

The chain carries TRBV4-2 and TRBJ2-2; 10 nucleotides align to TRBD1. CDR1 and CDR2 from the germline V gene are LGHNA and YNFKEQ. The V and J ends lost 2 bases and 5 bases, in that order; junction bases with no gene match: 8. The CDR3 is 17 amino acids. The CDR3 DNA reads TGTGCCAGCAGCCAAAAAGACAGGGGGCGAGGGACCGGGGAGCTGTTTTTT. Translation gives CASSQKDRGRGTGELFF.

The rearrangement joins TRBV6-5 to TRBJ1-3; 8 nucleotides align to TRBD1. V was clipped by 4 bases and J by 8 bases; unmatched bases: 13. Germline V CDR1 and CDR2: MNHEY, SVGAGI. The CDR3 consists of 16 residues. CDR3 region: CASSWGPGQGADTIYF. For the CDR3, the DNA is TGTGCCAGCAGTTGGGGCCCGGGGCAGGGGGCGGACACCATATATTTT.

This clone was recorded a few times. The rearrangement joins TRBV27 to TRBJ2-7; D is ambiguous. Trimming removed 2 bases at V and 2 bases at J, with 10 bases between. Germline V gene sequence: CDR1 MNHEY, CDR2 SMNVEV (reference sequence). CDR3 length: 14 residues. This CDR3 reads CASSLRSRPYEQYF. In DNA, the CDR3 is TGTGCCAGCAGTTTAAGGTCACGTCCCTACGAGCAGTACTTC.

The chain recombines TRBV5-8 with TRBJ2-7, with 9 positions matching TRBD2. V trimming: 4 bases; J trimming: 7 bases; junction bases outside the gene matches: 6. The germline V gene has CDR1 SGHTS and CDR2 YDEGEE. There are 13 residues in the CDR3. The CDR3 protein is CASSRGTSWEQYF. CDR3 DNA sequence: TGTGCCAGCAGCCGGGGGACTAGCTGGGAGCAGTACTTC.

The gene calls are TRBV6-5 and TRBJ2-2; D is unresolved. CDR1 is MNHEY and CDR2 is SVGAGI in the germline V gene. Trimming removed 2 bases at V and 6 bases at J, with 7 bases between. The CDR3 contains 13 residues. The CDR3 DNA reads TGTGCCAGCAGTTACGGTCCTTCCGGGGAGCTGTTTTTT. Protein product: CASSYGPSGELFF.